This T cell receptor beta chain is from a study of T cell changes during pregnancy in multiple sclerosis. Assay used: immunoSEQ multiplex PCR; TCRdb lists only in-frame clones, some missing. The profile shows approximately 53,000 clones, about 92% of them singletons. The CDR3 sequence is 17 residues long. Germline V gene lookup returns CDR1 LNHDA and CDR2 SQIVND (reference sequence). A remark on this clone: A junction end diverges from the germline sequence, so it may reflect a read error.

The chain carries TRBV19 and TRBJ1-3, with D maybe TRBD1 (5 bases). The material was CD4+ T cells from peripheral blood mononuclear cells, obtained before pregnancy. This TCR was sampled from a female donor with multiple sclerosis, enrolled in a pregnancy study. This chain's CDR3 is CASTIPGGSGSGNTIYF. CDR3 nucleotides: TGTGCCAGTACTATACCCGGGGGGTCCGGCTCTGGAAACACCATATATTTT.